This T cell receptor beta chain was profiled in a study of T cell repertoires in cytomegalovirus infection. Study-wide context: Through public TCR beta signatures, both CMV infection and matching HLA type were indicated.

Notes on this clonotype: What it binds is unknown.

TCRdb passed the reads through MiXCR, listing each CDR3 protein once. The sample has about 300,000 distinct CDR3 sequences; under 30% are singletons. V was cut by 2 bases and J by 4 bases, with 9 bases left in between. The germline V gene has CDR1 SGHKS and CDR2 YYEKEE (reference sequence). The CDR3 length is 13 residues. Overall study findings and caveats: HLA-C-restricted CMV clonotypes gave the most frequent clonotype in two of eight donors. Accumulated public TCR beta family frequency recognized individuals carrying CMV together with the relevant HLA.

Sequenced sample: PBMCs. This chain uses TRBV5-5 with TRBJ1-1; D is undetermined. This receptor was obtained from a human donor in good health (CMV status not recorded). Some clones in this sample may be carry-over from other donors' samples. CDR3 loop: CASSFSTGTEAFF. The CDR3 DNA reads TGTGCCAGCAGCTTCTCCACGGGCACTGAAGCTTTCTTT.